This TCR beta chain appears in the sequencing data of a study of Ad26.COV2.S vaccination and SARS-CoV-2 variants. Germline V lookup: CDR1 KGHSY, CDR2 FQNENV. J gave up 4 bases and V 0 bases, and 5 bases lay outside the gene matches. This CDR3 is 16 amino acids long. The treatment denotes: roughly 20 received Ad26.COV2.S at low or high dose, single or two shots; about 5 received placebo; per-sample allocation not given. Sampling was done on day 63 after the first vaccine or placebo injection. An adult aged 18-55 years in Boston served as the donor. Assay: immunoSEQ multiplex PCR; the TCRdb copy retains only in-frame clones and omits some. The sample consists of some 290,000 clones, around four fifths of them appearing once.

The chain carries TRBV16 and TRBJ1-5; 8 positions match TRBD1. This material consisted of peripheral blood, taken in a trial of Ad26.COV2.S vaccine versus placebo. The clonotype comes from a person aged 18-60 years who received the Ad26.COV2.S COVID-19 vaccine or a placebo. The CDR3 DNA reads TGTGCCAGCAGCCAATCTTCTTGGGACAGGAATCAGCCCCAGCATTTT. Encoded protein: CASSQSSWDRNQPQHF.